This TCR beta chain was sequenced for a study of blood T cell repertoires in COVID-19. On the study more broadly: T cells, B-cell-depleted T cells, or PBMCs provided the cDNA or gDNA that served as material.

The length of the CDR3 is 11 residues. CDR1 SGHVS and CDR2 FQNEAQ come from the germline V gene. The V gene lost 5 bases and the J gene lost 5 bases, with 6 bases spanning the gap. In the authors' methods: Amplification of reference gene primers provided the estimated nucleated cell counts. Sequenced by immunoSEQ multiplex PCR; TCRdb stores in-frame clones only, minus some. V, J and clone size were drawn from that table, and D and trimming were deduced from the DNA. In the table there are under 450,000 clones, around nine tenths of which are singletons. Sequenced sample: peripheral blood. This receptor was identified in a middle-aged woman with COVID-19, enrolled during active disease. This rearrangement joins TRBV7-8 to TRBJ2-5; unclear D gene. The CDR3 nucleotides are TGTGCCAGCAGCCAGGAGGAGACCCAGTACTTC. Protein: CASSQEETQYF.